A single sample gave rise to the 9 T cell receptor beta chains below, sequenced in a study of blood T cells in healthy people across ages. PCR was performed a second time for 7 to 11 cycles using a sample-barcoded 5' primer and a J-beta primer mix. TCRdb processed the 5' RACE reads anew with MiXCR; each CDR3 protein has one entry. The sample lists more than 700,000 distinct CDR3 sequences, 53% occurring once. Sample: blood. The receptors were gathered from an elderly man in good health.

This clonotype has just one count. The rearrangement links TRBV6-5 to TRBJ2-1; D perhaps matches TRBD1 (5 bases). The V end lost 1 base, the J end lost 6 bases, and 13 bases lay between the germline ends. This CDR3 contains 15 residues. Germline CDR1 reads MNHEY; CDR2 reads SVGAGI. CDR3 nucleotides: TGTGCCAGCAGTTACTTTGGCAGGGAAGGCAATGAGCAGTTCTTC. Translated, it gives CASSYFGREGNEQFF.

The chain couples TRBV2 to TRBJ2-5; 8 bases match TRBD2. From germline, CDR1 is SNHLY and CDR2 FYNNEI. The CDR3 is made up of 15 amino acids. V lost 7 bases to trimming and J lost 4 bases; unmatched junction nucleotides: 11. The CDR3 DNA is TGTGCCAGCATCGCGGGAGGTCGATCTAGAGAGACCCAGTACTTC. It specifies CASIAGGRSRETQYF.

This chain joins TRBV6-5 and TRBJ2-5; 13 nucleotides match TRBD2. Losses at the gene ends were 6 bases for V and 6 bases for J; bases not matched to a gene: 7. Germline V gene data show CDR1 as MNHEY and CDR2 as SVGAGI. The CDR3 totals 15 residues. The CDR3 sequence is CASRRTSGSHQTQYF. The CDR3 bases are TGTGCCAGCAGACGGACTAGCGGGAGTCACCAGACCCAGTACTTC.

The CDR3 nucleotides are TGTGCCATCAGTGAGGCAGACAGGGGAGGACAGCCCCAGCATTTT. This gives the protein CAISEADRGGQPQHF. The rearrangement links TRBV10-3 to TRBJ1-5; 8 bases fit TRBD1. Per the germline V gene, CDR1 is ENHRY and CDR2 is SYGVKD. Losses at the gene ends were 2 bases for V and 7 bases for J; bases not matched to a gene: 7. CDR3 length: 15 residues.

The V gene is TRBV19, the J gene TRBJ2-4; 7 bases match TRBD1. The J call is in doubt because the DNA end fits TRBJ2-7 better. CDR1 LNHDA and CDR2 SQIVND come from the germline V gene (reference sequence). There are 15 residues in the CDR3. The CDR3 spells CASRTGKGAGYEQYF. The CDR3 coding sequence is TGTGCCAGTAGGACGGGCAAGGGGGCAGGTTACGAGCAGTACTTC.

In nucleotides, the CDR3 is TGTGCCAGCAGTTTATCGGGGCCCCCCCCAGGGACCTATGGCTACACCTTC. Translation gives CASSLSGPPPGTYGYTF. The chain carries TRBV27 and TRBJ1-2; D is possibly TRBD1 (5 bases). Germline assignment: CDR1 MNHEY and CDR2 SMNVEV (reference sequence). V was cut by 0 bases and J by 4 bases, with 18 bases left in between. The CDR3 covers 17 residues.

This clonotype has a handful of counts. This chain joins TRBV10-3 and TRBJ1-5; 7 bases agree with TRBD1. J gave up 4 bases and V 8 bases, and 8 bases lay outside the gene matches. From germline, CDR1 is ENHRY and CDR2 SYGVKD. The CDR3 length is 14 residues. The CDR3: CAIGGTAKNQPQHF. The CDR3 DNA sequence: TGTGCCATCGGAGGGACAGCCAAGAATCAGCCCCAGCATTTT.

The V gene is TRBV12-3 or TRBV12-4, the J gene TRBJ2-1; D is perhaps TRBD2 (7 bases). The CDR3 contains 17 residues. V was clipped by 6 bases and J by 0 bases, with 18 bases between them. The CDR3 DNA follows: TGTGCCAGCAGCCCGGGGGGCAGCGGGATCTCCTACAATGAGCAGTTCTTC. Its translation: CASSPGGSGISYNEQFF.

This chain uses TRBV28 with TRBJ2-7; D uncertain. Germline CDR1 is MDHEN and CDR2 is SYDVKM. Deletions cut 6 bases from V and 8 bases from J, with 17 bases between. The CDR3 length is 13 residues. CDR3 sequence: CASSPLTERKQYF. The DNA for the CDR3 is TGTGCCAGCAGCCCGCTAACGGAGAGGAAGCAGTACTTC.